Described below is a single TCR beta chain sequence and its context. CD8+CD57+ cell expansion had been shown by flow cytometry in patients chosen for sequencing. Severe acquired aplastic anemia was the diagnosis recorded for all patients. Blood sampling was performed on the patients, and none of them had received therapy by then. The data were obtained in a study of CD8+CD57+ T cells in acquired aplastic anemia. The wider study: Isolated CD4+ and CD8+ cells, once sorted, yielded DNA averaging about 3.4 ug.

From germline, CDR1 is SGHRS and CDR2 YFSETQ. V lost 5 bases, J lost 0 bases, and 6 bases stayed unmatched. The CDR3 spans 15 residues. Both TCR beta VDJ combination and CDR3 sequence profiling were carried out. Genomic DNA was the template for this profiling. MiXCR, run by TCRdb on the reads, gives a single entry per CDR3 protein. This sample yields approximately 180,000 distinct CDR3 sequences, of which less than 65% are seen a single time; roughly 43% belongs to the top ten. This TCR was recovered from a human donor with aplastic anemia. The source material was sorted CD4+, CD8+, or CD8+CD57+ T cells (not recorded which) from PBMCs. This chain joins TRBV5-1 and TRBJ1-1, with TRBD1 identical over 8 bases. Here the CDR3 DNA reads TGCGCCAGCAGGGCCGGGACAGGTATGAACACTGAAGCTTTCTTT. It yields the protein CASRAGTGMNTEAFF.